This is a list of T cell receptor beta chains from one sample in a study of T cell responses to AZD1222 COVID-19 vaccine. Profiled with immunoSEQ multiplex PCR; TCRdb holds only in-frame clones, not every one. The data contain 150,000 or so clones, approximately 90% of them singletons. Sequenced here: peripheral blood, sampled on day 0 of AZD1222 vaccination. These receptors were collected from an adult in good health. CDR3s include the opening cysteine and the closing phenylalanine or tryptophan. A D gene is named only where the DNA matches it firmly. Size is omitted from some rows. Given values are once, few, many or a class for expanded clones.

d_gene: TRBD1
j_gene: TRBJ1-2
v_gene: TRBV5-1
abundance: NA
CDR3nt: TGCGCCAGCAGCTCGTTGCCCGGGACAGGGAATGGCTACACCTTC
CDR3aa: CASSSLPGTGNGYTF

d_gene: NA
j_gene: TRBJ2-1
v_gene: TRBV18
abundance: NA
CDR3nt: TGTGCCAGCTCATCCCTCCGGGAAAATGAGCAGTTCTTC
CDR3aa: CASSSLRENEQFF

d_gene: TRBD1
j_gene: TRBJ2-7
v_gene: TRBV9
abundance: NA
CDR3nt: TGTGCCAGCAGCGTAGGGAGACAGGGCTACGAGCAGTACTTC
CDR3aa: CASSVGRQGYEQYF

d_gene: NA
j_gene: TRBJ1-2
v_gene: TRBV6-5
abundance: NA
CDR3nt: TGTGCCAGCAGTTACTCGACTTTCTATGGCTACACCTTC
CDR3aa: CASSYSTFYGYTF

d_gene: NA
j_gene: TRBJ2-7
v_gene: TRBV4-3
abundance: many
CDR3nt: TGCGCCAGCAGCCAAGAGATAGGTGAGGCCTACGAGCAGTACTTC
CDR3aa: CASSQEIGEAYEQYF

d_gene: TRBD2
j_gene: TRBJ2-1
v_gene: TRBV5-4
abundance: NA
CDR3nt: TGTGCCAGCAGCCCCACGGGCGGGGGGGTTTACAATGAGCAGTTCTTC
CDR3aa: CASSPTGGGVYNEQFF

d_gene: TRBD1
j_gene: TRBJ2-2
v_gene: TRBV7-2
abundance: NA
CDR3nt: TGTGCCAGCAGCTTTGACAGGGGTAGGGAGCTGTTTTTT
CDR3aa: CASSFDRGRELFF

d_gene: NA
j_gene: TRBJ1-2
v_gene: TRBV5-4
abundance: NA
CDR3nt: TGTGCCAGCAGTTCTCGGGGTGACTATGGCTACACCTTC
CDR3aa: CASSSRGDYGYTF

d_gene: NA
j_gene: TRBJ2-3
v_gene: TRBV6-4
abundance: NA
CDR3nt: TGTGCCAGCAGTGAAAACCTACCAGATACGCAGTATTTT
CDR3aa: CASSENLPDTQYF

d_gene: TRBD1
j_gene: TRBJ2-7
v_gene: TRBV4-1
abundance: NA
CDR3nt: TGCGCCAGCAGCAAATCGACAGGGGTGGGGTACGAGCAGTACTTC
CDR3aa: CASSKSTGVGYEQYF

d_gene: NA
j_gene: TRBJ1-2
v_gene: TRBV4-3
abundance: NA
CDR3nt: TGCGCCAGCAGCCAAGATTACGGCAGGGTGGTTGGCTACACCTTC
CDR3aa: CASSQDYGRVVGYTF

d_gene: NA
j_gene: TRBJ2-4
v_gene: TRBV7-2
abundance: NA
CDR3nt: TGTGCCAGCAGTCTCGGAGGATCTTTGGGAAACATTCAGTACTTC
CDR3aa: CASSLGGSLGNIQYF

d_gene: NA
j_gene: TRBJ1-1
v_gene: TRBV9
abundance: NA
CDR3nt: TGTGCCAGCGTTTCCACTGAAGCTTTCTTT
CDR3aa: CASVSTEAFF

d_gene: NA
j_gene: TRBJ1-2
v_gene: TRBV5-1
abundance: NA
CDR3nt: TGCGCCAGCAGCTCGTTGGGTACAGGCGATACATCTAACTATGGCTACACCTTC
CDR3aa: CASSSLGTGDTSNYGYTF

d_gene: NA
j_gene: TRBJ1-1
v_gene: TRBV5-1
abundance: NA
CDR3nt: TGCGCCAGCAGCTTGGAGGTGGGGGCCACTGAAGCTTTCTTT
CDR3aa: CASSLEVGATEAFF

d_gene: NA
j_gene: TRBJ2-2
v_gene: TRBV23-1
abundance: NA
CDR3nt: TGCGCCAGCAAACCTCGCGGGCTTTCCAGGGCGCATAACGGGGAGCTGTTTTTT
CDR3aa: CASKPRGLSRAHNGELFF

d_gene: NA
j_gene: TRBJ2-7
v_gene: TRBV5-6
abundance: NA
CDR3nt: TGTGCCAGCAGCTCCCTGAGGGAACCCGCCCCTTACGAGCAGTACTTC
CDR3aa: CASSSLREPAPYEQYF

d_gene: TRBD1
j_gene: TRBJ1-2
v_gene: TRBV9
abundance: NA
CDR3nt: TGTGCCAGCAGCACCCAGACAGGGGGAGGTGGCTACACCTTC
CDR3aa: CASSTQTGGGGYTF

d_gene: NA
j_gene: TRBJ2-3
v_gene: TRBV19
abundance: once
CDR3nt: TGTGCCAGTAGTACCCCCATCGCCAGAGATACGCAGTATTTT
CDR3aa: CASSTPIARDTQYF

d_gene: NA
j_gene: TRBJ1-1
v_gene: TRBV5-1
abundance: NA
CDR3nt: TGCGCCAGCAGCTTGGATTTTGGGGAGGCCACTGAAGCTTTCTTT
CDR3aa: CASSLDFGEATEAFF

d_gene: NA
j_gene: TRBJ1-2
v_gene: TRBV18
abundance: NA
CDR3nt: TGTGCCAGCTCACAACAGGGTTCTGCCTATGGCTACACCTTC
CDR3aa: CASSQQGSAYGYTF

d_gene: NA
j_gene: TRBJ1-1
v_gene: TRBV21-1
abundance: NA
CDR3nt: TGTGCCAGCAGCAATAGGGCAGTGAACACTGAAGCTTTCTTT
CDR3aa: CASSNRAVNTEAFF

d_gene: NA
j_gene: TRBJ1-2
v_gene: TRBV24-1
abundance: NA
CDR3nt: TGTGCCACCAGTGATCCGGGACGGACTTTTAACTATGGCTACACCTTC
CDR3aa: CATSDPGRTFNYGYTF

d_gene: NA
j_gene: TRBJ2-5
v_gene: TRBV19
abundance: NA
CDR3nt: TGTGCCAGTAGTATCGGCCCGGGGGCACAAGAGACCCAGTACTTC
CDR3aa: CASSIGPGAQETQYF

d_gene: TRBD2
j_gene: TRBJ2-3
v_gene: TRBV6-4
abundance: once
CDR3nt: TGTGCCAGCAGCCTAGGGACTAACACAGATACGCAGTATTTT
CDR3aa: CASSLGTNTDTQYF

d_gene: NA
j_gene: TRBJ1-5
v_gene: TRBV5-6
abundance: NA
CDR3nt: TGTGCCAGCAGCGTATACGGTCAGCCCCAGCATTTT
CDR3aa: CASSVYGQPQHF

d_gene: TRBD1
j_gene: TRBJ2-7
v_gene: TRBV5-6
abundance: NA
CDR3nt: TGTGCCAGCAGCCAGACAGGGGGCGCGAAGCAGTACTTC
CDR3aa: CASSQTGGAKQYF

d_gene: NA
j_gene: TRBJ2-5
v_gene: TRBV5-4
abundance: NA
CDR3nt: TGTGCCAGCAGCTTCCAAGGGACGGCCGTGGGGGCCCAGTACTTC
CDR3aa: CASSFQGTAVGAQYF

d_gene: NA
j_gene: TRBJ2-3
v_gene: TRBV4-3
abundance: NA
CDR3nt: TGCGCCAGCAGCCAAGATGGGACGCAGTATTTT
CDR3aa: CASSQDGTQYF

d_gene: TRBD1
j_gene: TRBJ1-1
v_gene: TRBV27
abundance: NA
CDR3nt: TGTGCCAGCAGATCCGGGACAGGGGTTGACACTGAAGCTTTCTTT
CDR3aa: CASRSGTGVDTEAFF

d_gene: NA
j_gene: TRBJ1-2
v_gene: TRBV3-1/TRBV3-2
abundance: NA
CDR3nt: TGTGCCAGCAGCCAAGAGATCGGGAGGAACTATGGCTACACCTTC
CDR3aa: CASSQEIGRNYGYTF

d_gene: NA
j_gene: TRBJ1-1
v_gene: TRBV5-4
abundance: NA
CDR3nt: TGTGCCAGCAGCTTTTTATCAGGAGGCACTGAAGCTTTCTTT
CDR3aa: CASSFLSGGTEAFF

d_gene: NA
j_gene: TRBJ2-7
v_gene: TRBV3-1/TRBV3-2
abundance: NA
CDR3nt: TGTGCCAGCAGCCAAGTCGCAGGGGCGGACGAGCAGTACTTC
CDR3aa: CASSQVAGADEQYF

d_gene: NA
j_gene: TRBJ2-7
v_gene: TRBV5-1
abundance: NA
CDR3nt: TGCGCCAGCAGCCAGCGGACAGCCGGGGACGAGCAGTACTTC
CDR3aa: CASSQRTAGDEQYF

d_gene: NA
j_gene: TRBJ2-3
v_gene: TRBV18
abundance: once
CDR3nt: TGTGCCAGCTCACCACAGGGGGTAGGGGGCACAGATACGCAGTATTTT
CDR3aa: CASSPQGVGGTDTQYF

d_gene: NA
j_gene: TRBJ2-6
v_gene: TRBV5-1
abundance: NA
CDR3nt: TGCGCCAGCAGCCCGGAGGGGGGACGGGCCAACGTCCTGACTTTC
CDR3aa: CASSPEGGRANVLTF

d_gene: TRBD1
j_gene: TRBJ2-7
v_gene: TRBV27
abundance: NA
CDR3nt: TGTGCCAGCAGTTTAACGACAGGGCCCATCTACGAGCAGTACTTC
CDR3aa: CASSLTTGPIYEQYF

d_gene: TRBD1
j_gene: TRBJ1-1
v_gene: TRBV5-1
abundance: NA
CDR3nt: TGCGCCAGCAGCTTGACAGGGGGCTACACTGAAGCTTTCTTT
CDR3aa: CASSLTGGYTEAFF

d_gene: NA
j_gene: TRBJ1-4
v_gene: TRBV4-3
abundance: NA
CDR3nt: TGCGCCAGCAGCCAAGATCCCGGGGGAGGCGAAAAACTGTTTTTT
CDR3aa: CASSQDPGGGEKLFF

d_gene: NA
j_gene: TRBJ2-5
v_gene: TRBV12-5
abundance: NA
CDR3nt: TGTGCTAGTGCCCAGAACCAAGAGACCCAGTACTTC
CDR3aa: CASAQNQETQYF

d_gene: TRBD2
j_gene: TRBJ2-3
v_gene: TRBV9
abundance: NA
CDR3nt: TGTGCCAGCAGCGTAGACCTAGCGGGGGGCACAGATACGCAGTATTTT
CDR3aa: CASSVDLAGGTDTQYF

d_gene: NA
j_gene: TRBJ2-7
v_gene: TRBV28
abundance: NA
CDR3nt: TGTGCCAGCAGGGGCTACACGGCTGAGCAGTACTTC
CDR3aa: CASRGYTAEQYF

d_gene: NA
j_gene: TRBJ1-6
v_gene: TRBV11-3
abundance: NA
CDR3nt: TGTGCCAGCAGCTTAGGCGGGGCCGGGCGCCTCCACTTT
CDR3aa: CASSLGGAGRLHF

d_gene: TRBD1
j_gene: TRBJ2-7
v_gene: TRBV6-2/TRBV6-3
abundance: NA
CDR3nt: TGTGCCAGCAGTGGGACAGTAGGTTACGAGCAGTACTTC
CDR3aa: CASSGTVGYEQYF

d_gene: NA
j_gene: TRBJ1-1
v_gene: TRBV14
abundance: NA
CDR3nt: TGTGCCAGCAGCCAAGATTGGGGCCCGGGACGGGAAGCTTTCTTT
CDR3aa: CASSQDWGPGREAFF

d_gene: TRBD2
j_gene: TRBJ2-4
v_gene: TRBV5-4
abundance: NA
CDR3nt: TGTGCCAGCAGCTTGGGCGGGGGGGCAACCAAAAACATTCAGTACTTC
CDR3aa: CASSLGGGATKNIQYF

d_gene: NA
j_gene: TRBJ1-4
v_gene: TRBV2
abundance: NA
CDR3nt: TGTGCCAGCCTCAGGACAGCAGCTAATGAAAAACTGTTTTTT
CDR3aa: CASLRTAANEKLFF

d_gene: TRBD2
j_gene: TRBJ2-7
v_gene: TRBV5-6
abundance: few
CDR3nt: TGTGCCAGCAGTGAGCGGGGGGGCTGGCACTTC
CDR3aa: CASSERGGWHF

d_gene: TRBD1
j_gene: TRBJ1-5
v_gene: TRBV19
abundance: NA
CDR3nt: TGTGCCAGCGACCTTAACAGGGGCTTCGTCAATCAGCCCCAGCATTTT
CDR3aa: CASDLNRGFVNQPQHF

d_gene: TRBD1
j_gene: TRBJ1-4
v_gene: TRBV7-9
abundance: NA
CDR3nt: TGTGCCAGCAGCTCCGGGACAGCAACTAATGAAAAACTGTTTTTT
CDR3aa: CASSSGTATNEKLFF

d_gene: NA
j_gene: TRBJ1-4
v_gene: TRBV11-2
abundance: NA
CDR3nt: TGTGCCAGCAGCCGAGGGGGTGGCGAAAAACTGTTTTTT
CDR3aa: CASSRGGGEKLFF

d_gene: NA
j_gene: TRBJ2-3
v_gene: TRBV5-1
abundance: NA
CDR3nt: TGCGCCAGCAGCTTGATTCTTCGGGGCACAGATACGCAGTATTTT
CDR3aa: CASSLILRGTDTQYF

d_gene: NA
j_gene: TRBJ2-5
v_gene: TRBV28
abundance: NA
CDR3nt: TGTGCCAGCAGTTCGGTGGGATCCCCGGAGACCCAGTACTTC
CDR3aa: CASSSVGSPETQYF

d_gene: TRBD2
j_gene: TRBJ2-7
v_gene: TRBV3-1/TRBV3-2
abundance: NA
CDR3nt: TGTGCCAGCAGCCCCCTAGCGGGGGTCTCCTACGAGCAGTACTTC
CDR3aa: CASSPLAGVSYEQYF

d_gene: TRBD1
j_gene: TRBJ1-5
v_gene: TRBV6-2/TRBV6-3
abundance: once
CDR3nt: TGTGCCAGCAGTTACCGGACAGGGGGCCTTCAGCCCCAGCATTTT
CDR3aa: CASSYRTGGLQPQHF